Below are 8 T cell receptor beta chains sequenced from a single sample in a study of radiation and T cells in renal cell carcinoma. Documented treatment: treatment-naive control, cytoreductive nephrectomy. Repertoires were generated with immunoSEQ multiplex PCR, while TCRdb's copy carries only in-frame clones and drops some. The table has roughly 21,000 clones, around 50% seen once. The sample here was tumor tissue, taken from a patient whose treatment was nephrectomy without radiotherapy. These receptors came from a human donor with renal cell carcinoma.

The genes are TRBV6-6 and TRBJ1-4, with D possibly TRBD1 on 5 matching bases. The germline V and J ends were trimmed by 8 bases and 3 bases, with 7 bases remaining between them. The CDR3 length is 12 residues. Germline V gives CDR1 MNHNY, CDR2 SVGAGI (reference sequence). The CDR3 region is CASGDPNEKLFF. DNA for the CDR3: TGTGCCAGCGGGGACCCTAATGAAAAACTGTTTTTT.

This clone was counted a single time. The chain joins TRBV27 to TRBJ2-7; TRBD1 aligns across 9 bases. J gave up 0 bases and V 0 bases, and 9 bases lay outside the gene matches. Germline CDR1 MNHEY, CDR2 SMNVEV (reference sequence). The CDR3 is 18 amino acids. As DNA, the CDR3 is TGTGCCAGCAGTTTATCGCCCCCACAGGGGGCCAACTCCTACGAGCAGTACTTC. Its translation is CASSLSPPQGANSYEQYF.

The genes are TRBV5-4 and TRBJ2-1; 12 bases fit TRBD2. The CDR3 covers 15 residues. The germline V gene encodes CDR1 SGHNT and CDR2 YYREEE (reference sequence). With V trimmed by 4 bases and J by 6 bases, 5 bases remained unmatched. This chain's CDR3 is CASSPTSGGGNEQFF. The CDR3 coding sequence is TGTGCCAGCAGCCCGACTAGCGGGGGAGGCAATGAGCAGTTCTTC.

This chain connects TRBV6-5 to TRBJ2-7; 7 bases align to TRBD2. Trimming took 8 bases from V and 2 from J; bases not matched to a gene: 6. Germline CDR1 and CDR2: MNHEY and SVGAGI. The CDR3 runs 13 residues. DNA of the CDR3: TGTGCCAGCGCTAAAAGCGGGGCCTACGAGCAGTACTTC. It translates to CASAKSGAYEQYF.

V usage is TRBV9 and J usage is TRBJ2-5; D is possibly TRBD2 (6 bases). Trimming took off 0 bases at V and 5 bases at J, with 11 bases between the two ends. Germline CDR1 reads SGDLS; CDR2 reads YYNGEE. The CDR3 runs 14 residues. The CDR3 protein is CASSVVGGGETQYF. DNA of the CDR3: TGTGCCAGCAGCGTAGTCGGGGGTGGGGAGACCCAGTACTTC.

This chain connects TRBV7-8 to TRBJ2-5; a weak D match, TRBD1 (5 bases). V dropped 7 bases and J dropped 3 bases, with 12 bases sitting between them. The CDR3 has 13 amino acids. The germline V gene encodes CDR1 SGHVS and CDR2 FQNEAQ. CDR3 in DNA: TGTGCCAGCAACCGTGGCAGGGAAGAGACCCAGTACTTC. This encodes CASNRGREETQYF.

The V and J genes are TRBV5-6 and TRBJ1-3, with D perhaps matching TRBD1 (5 bases). Germline values: CDR1 SGHDT, CDR2 YYEEEE. This CDR3 is built from 15 residues. V was shortened by 4 bases and J by 4 bases, with 15 bases between the two germline ends. Written as DNA, the CDR3 is TGTGCCAGCAGCCCCCCGGGCTCAGGGGGAAACACCATATATTTT. It is translated as CASSPPGSGGNTIYF.

The chain combines TRBV9 with TRBJ1-2; D unclear. This CDR3 region has 16 residues. Per the germline V gene, CDR1 is SGDLS and CDR2 is YYNGEE. Between the trimmed V and J ends, which lost 0 bases and 0 bases, there was a span of 12 bases. In DNA, the CDR3 is TGTGCCAGCAGCGTAGTGGCCGGAGGGTCTAACTATGGCTACACCTTC. The encoded protein is CASSVVAGGSNYGYTF.